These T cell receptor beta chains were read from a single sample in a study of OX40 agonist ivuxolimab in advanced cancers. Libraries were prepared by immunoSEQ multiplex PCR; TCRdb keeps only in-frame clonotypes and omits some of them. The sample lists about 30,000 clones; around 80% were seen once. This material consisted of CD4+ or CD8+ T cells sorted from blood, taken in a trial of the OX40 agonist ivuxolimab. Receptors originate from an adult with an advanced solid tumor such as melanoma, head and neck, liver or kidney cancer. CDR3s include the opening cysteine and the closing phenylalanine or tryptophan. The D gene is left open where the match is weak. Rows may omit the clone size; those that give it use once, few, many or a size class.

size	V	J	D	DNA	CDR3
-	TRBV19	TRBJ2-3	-	TGTGCCAGTAGTATAGGCGGCAGGGTAGGAGATACGCAGTATTTT	CASSIGGRVGDTQYF
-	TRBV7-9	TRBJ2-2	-	TGTGCCAGCAGCAGTACCGGGACAAAGAACACCGGGGAGCTGTTTTTT	CASSSTGTKNTGELFF
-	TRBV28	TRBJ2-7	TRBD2	TGTGCCAGCAGTCCACCCTATCAAGCGGGGGCGGGCTACGAGCAGTACTTC	CASSPPYQAGAGYEQYF
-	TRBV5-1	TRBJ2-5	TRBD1	TGCGCCAGCAGCTTTTCCGGGACAGGGATCCCGACCCAGTACTTC	CASSFSGTGIPTQYF
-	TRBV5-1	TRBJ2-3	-	TGCGCCAGCAGCTTACAGGATACGCAGTATTTT	CASSLQDTQYF
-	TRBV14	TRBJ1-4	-	TGTGCCAGCAGCCAGTTCACAGGGTCGACTAATGAAAAACTGTTTTTT	CASSQFTGSTNEKLFF
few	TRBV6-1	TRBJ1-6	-	TGTGCCAGCAGTGTGTTCATTGTAGGAACAGCGAATTCACCCCTCCACTTT	CASSVFIVGTANSPLHF
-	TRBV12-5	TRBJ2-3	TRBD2	TGTGCTAGTGCCGGGGGGTATGGCACAGATACGCAGTATTTT	CASAGGYGTDTQYF
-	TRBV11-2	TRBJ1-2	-	TGTGCCAGCAGCCAGGGGCATATAGATGGCTACACCTTC	CASSQGHIDGYTF
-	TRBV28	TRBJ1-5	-	TGTGCCAGCAGTGCTCAGGGGATTCGCAATCAGCCCCAGCATTTT	CASSAQGIRNQPQHF
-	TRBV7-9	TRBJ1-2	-	TGTGCCAGCAGCTACCGCCCAACGGACGCGTTAAATGGCTACACCTTC	CASSYRPTDALNGYTF
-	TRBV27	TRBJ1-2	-	TGTGCCAGCAAAGCAGGTGGAAGTATTCTCTATGGCTACACCTTC	CASKAGGSILYGYTF
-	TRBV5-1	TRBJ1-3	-	TGCGCCAGCAGTCCTAAGACACACAACTCTGGAAACACCATATATTTT	CASSPKTHNSGNTIYF
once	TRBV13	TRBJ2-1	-	TGTGCCAGCAGCGGCCCTGCGGGGAGCTCCTACAATGAGCAGTTCTTC	CASSGPAGSSYNEQFF
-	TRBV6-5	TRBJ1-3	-	TGTGCCAGCAGTAAAAACAGGGCCTCTGGAAACACCATATATTTT	CASSKNRASGNTIYF
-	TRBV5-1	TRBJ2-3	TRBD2	TGCGCCAGCAGCCAAGGGACTAGTGTTGATACGCAGTATTTT	CASSQGTSVDTQYF
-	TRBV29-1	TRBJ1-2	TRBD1	TGCAGCGCCCAAATCCAGGGGGGGGAGGGCTACACCTTC	CSAQIQGGEGYTF
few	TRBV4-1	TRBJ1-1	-	TGCGCCAGCAGCCAAGAGAGGATGAACACTGAAGCTTTCTTT	CASSQERMNTEAFF
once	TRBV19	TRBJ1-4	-	TGTGCCAGTAGTATATTCGGGGGTTATAATGAAAAACTGTTTTTT	CASSIFGGYNEKLFF
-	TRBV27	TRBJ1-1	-	TGTGCCAGCAGTCCCAGGGCAGGGGCAAACACTGAAGCTTTCTTT	CASSPRAGANTEAFF
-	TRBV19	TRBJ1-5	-	TGTGCCAGTAGTTTCGGGACACCGAGCTATCAGCCCCAGCATTTT	CASSFGTPSYQPQHF
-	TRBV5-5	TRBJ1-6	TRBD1	TGTGCCAGCAGCTTGGAGCAGGGGGCTAATTCACCCCTCCACTTT	CASSLEQGANSPLHF
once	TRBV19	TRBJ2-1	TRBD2	TGTGCCAGTAGTATAGCTAGCGGGGGGTTCGATGAGCAGTTCTTC	CASSIASGGFDEQFF
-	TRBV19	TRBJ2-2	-	TGTGCCAGTAGTATTGGATCCGGGGAGCTGTTTTTT	CASSIGSGELFF
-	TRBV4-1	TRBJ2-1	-	TGCGCCAGCAGCCAAGATTGGCAGCAAAGTTTCTCGAATGAGCAGTTCTTC	CASSQDWQQSFSNEQFF
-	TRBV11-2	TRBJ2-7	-	TGTGCCAGCAGCTTAGAACACGGAGGGCGTGGCGAGCAGTACTTC	CASSLEHGGRGEQYF
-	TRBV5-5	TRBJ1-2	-	TGTGCCAGCAGCTTGGGGGCAGGGTATGGCTACACCTTC	CASSLGAGYGYTF
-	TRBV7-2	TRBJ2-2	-	TGTGCCAGCTCGCCGGGCCTCACCGGGGAGCTGTTTTTT	CASSPGLTGELFF
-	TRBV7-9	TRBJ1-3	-	TGTGCCAGCAGCTTAAACACCATATATTTT	CASSLNTIYF
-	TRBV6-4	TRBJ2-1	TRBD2	TGTGCCAGCAGTGAAGAGGGACTAGCGGGGGGGCCTTACAATGAGCAGTTCTTC	CASSEEGLAGGPYNEQFF
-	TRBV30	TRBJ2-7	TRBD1	TGTGCCTGGAGTGTGTCAGGGGGCGAGCAGTACTTC	CAWSVSGGEQYF
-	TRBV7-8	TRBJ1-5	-	TGTGCCAGCAGCTTAGACCCGGGAAGTAATCAGCCCCAGCATTTT	CASSLDPGSNQPQHF
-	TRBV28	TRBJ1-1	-	TGTGCCAGCAGTTTATGCGGGTTGGGGGGGGAAAACATAGCGAGGGACACTGAAGCTTTCTTT	CASSLCGLGGENIARDTEAFF
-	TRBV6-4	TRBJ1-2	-	TGTGCCAGCAGTGACGGGTCCTATGGCTACACCTTC	CASSDGSYGYTF
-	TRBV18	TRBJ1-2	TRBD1	TGTGCCAGCTCACCTGACAGGGCCGGCTACACCTTC	CASSPDRAGYTF